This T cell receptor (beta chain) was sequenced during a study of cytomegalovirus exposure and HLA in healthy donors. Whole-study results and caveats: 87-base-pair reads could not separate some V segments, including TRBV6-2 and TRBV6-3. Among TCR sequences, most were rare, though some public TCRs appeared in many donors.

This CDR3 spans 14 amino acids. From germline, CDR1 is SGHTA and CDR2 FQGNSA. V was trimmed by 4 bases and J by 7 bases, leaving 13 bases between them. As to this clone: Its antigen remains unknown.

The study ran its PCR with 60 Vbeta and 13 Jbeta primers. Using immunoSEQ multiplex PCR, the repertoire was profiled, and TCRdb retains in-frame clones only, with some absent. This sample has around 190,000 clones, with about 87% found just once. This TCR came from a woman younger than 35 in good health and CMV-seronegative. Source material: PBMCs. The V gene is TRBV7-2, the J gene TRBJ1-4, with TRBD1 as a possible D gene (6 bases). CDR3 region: CASSSTLTGEKLFF. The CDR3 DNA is TGTGCCAGCAGCTCCACCCTGACAGGTGAAAAACTGTTTTTT.